This T cell receptor beta chain was captured by sequencing in a study of identical twins. From the 5' RACE reads, TCRdb called clonotypes with MiXCR, one entry per CDR3 protein. The sample has around 1.7 million distinct CDR3 sequences, under 35% seen once. As to this clonotype: One end of the junction fails to match germline, which may point to a read error.

Germline V CDR1 and CDR2: SNHLY, FYNNEI. This CDR3 is 15 amino acids long. The rearrangement uses TRBV2 and TRBJ1-4; D perhaps matches TRBD1 (5 bases). This TCR derives from a newborn girl in good health. The material sequenced was cord blood. This CDR3 is CASSEALGGDEKLFF. As DNA, the CDR3 is TGTGCCAGCAGTGAAGCGCTCGGGGGGGACGAAAAGCTGTTTTTT.